The rows below give T cell receptor beta chains drawn from one sample of a study of vaccination and CD4 T cells after COVID-19. MiXCR, applied by TCRdb to the PCR reads, yields one record per CDR3 protein. The table includes some 13,000 distinct CDR3 sequences, roughly two thirds detected once. These receptors have no known antigen. This specimen was CD4+ T cells from blood, cultured in vitro, taken before SARS-CoV-2 vaccination. Every receptor here comes from a human donor who had recovered from COVID-19. CDR3s include the opening cysteine and the closing phenylalanine or tryptophan. D genes are given only for firm matches. Size is omitted from some rows. Given values are once, few, many or a class for expanded clones.

clone_size: .; j_call: TRBJ1-6; d_call: .; v_call: TRBV27; cdr3_length: 15; cdr3_nt: TGTGCCAGCAGTTTGTACAGGGAGAAGAATTCACCCCTCCACTTT; cdr3_aa: CASSLYREKNSPLHF
clone_size: .; j_call: TRBJ2-1; d_call: .; v_call: TRBV24-1; cdr3_length: 16; cdr3_nt: TGTGCCACCAGTGATAGGGGCGCGAGCTCCTACAATGAGCAGTTCTTC; cdr3_aa: CATSDRGASSYNEQFF
clone_size: .; j_call: TRBJ2-5; d_call: TRBD2; v_call: TRBV28; cdr3_length: 15; cdr3_nt: TGTGCCAGCAGTTCCGCGTCCCTGCGGGAGGAGACCCAGTACTTC; cdr3_aa: CASSSASLREETQYF
clone_size: .; j_call: TRBJ1-5; d_call: .; v_call: TRBV20-1; cdr3_length: 16; cdr3_nt: TGCAGTGCTAGAAGGAATAGGGTGGCGAGCAATCAGCCCCAGCATTTT; cdr3_aa: CSARRNRVASNQPQHF
clone_size: .; j_call: TRBJ2-2; d_call: .; v_call: TRBV20-1; cdr3_length: 16; cdr3_nt: TGCAGTGCTAGAGATTCGTTCTGGGGGAGCACCGGGGAGCTGTTTTTT; cdr3_aa: CSARDSFWGSTGELFF
clone_size: once; j_call: TRBJ2-5; d_call: .; v_call: TRBV11-1; cdr3_length: 15; cdr3_nt: TGTGCCAGCAGCTTCGGACACGACGACCAAGAGACCCAGTACTTC; cdr3_aa: CASSFGHDDQETQYF
clone_size: .; j_call: TRBJ2-7; d_call: .; v_call: TRBV20-1; cdr3_length: 14; cdr3_nt: TGCAACCAAGGTACGTGCGCTGTCGTTGACGAGCAGTACTTC; cdr3_aa: CNQGTCAVVDEQYF
clone_size: .; j_call: TRBJ2-3; d_call: .; v_call: TRBV27; cdr3_length: 18; cdr3_nt: TGTGCCAGCAAAATATACGGACAGACCCCATCTAGCACAGATACGCAGTATTTT; cdr3_aa: CASKIYGQTPSSTDTQYF
clone_size: .; j_call: TRBJ2-7; d_call: .; v_call: TRBV20-1; cdr3_length: 15; cdr3_nt: TGCAGTGCCCCACTTACCACAACAGGGTCCTACGAGCAGTACTTC; cdr3_aa: CSAPLTTTGSYEQYF
clone_size: .; j_call: TRBJ2-2; d_call: .; v_call: TRBV7-2; cdr3_length: 14; cdr3_nt: TGTGCCAGCAGGTACAAGGTCGGCACCGGGGAGCTGTTTTTT; cdr3_aa: CASRYKVGTGELFF
clone_size: .; j_call: TRBJ2-1; d_call: .; v_call: TRBV7-2; cdr3_length: 11; cdr3_nt: TGTGCCAGCAGCCCAGACCTACAGCAGTTCTTC; cdr3_aa: CASSPDLQQFF
clone_size: few; j_call: TRBJ2-1; d_call: .; v_call: TRBV20-1; cdr3_length: 14; cdr3_nt: TGCAGTGCTAGAGATCCCAGGGGAAAGGATGAGCAGTTCTTC; cdr3_aa: CSARDPRGKDEQFF
clone_size: .; j_call: TRBJ2-1; d_call: .; v_call: TRBV7-9; cdr3_length: 15; cdr3_nt: TGTGCCAGCAGCTTAGGACAGAATCCCCACAATGAGCAGTTCTTC; cdr3_aa: CASSLGQNPHNEQFF
clone_size: .; j_call: TRBJ2-7; d_call: .; v_call: TRBV6-1; cdr3_length: 17; cdr3_nt: TGTGCCAGCAGTGAAGCAGGACTAAGGGAGGCAATCTACGAGCAGTACTTC; cdr3_aa: CASSEAGLREAIYEQYF
clone_size: once; j_call: TRBJ1-5; d_call: .; v_call: TRBV7-2; cdr3_length: 16; cdr3_nt: TGTGCCAGCAGCTTAGTTTGGGCTTCGGGGAGACAGCCCCAGCATTTT; cdr3_aa: CASSLVWASGRQPQHF
clone_size: .; j_call: TRBJ2-7; d_call: TRBD1; v_call: TRBV5-1; cdr3_length: 14; cdr3_nt: TGCGCCAGCAGCGGAGGGACAGGGGGCGGCGAGCAGTACTTC; cdr3_aa: CASSGGTGGGEQYF
clone_size: few; j_call: TRBJ2-3; d_call: .; v_call: TRBV20-1; cdr3_length: 13; cdr3_nt: TGCAGTGTCGAGACTACTAGCACAGATACGCAGTATTTT; cdr3_aa: CSVETTSTDTQYF
clone_size: .; j_call: TRBJ2-3; d_call: .; v_call: TRBV6-1; cdr3_length: 14; cdr3_nt: TGTGCCAGCAGTGATCAGGGTGGCGCAGATACGCAGTATTTT; cdr3_aa: CASSDQGGADTQYF
clone_size: few; j_call: TRBJ1-1; d_call: .; v_call: TRBV10-3; cdr3_length: 13; cdr3_nt: TGTGCCATCAGTCGACAGCAAAACACTGAAGCTTTCTTT; cdr3_aa: CAISRQQNTEAFF
clone_size: .; j_call: TRBJ1-1; d_call: .; v_call: TRBV21-1; cdr3_length: 11; cdr3_nt: TGTGCCAGCATCCGAGGCACTGAAGCTTTCTTT; cdr3_aa: CASIRGTEAFF
clone_size: .; j_call: TRBJ2-7; d_call: .; v_call: TRBV2; cdr3_length: 11; cdr3_nt: TGTGCAGGCCGTAGCTCCTACGAGCAGTACTTC; cdr3_aa: CAGRSSYEQYF
clone_size: .; j_call: TRBJ2-7; d_call: .; v_call: TRBV6-1; cdr3_length: 13; cdr3_nt: TGTGCCAGCAGTGAAGGGAGCCTCTCCGAGCAGTACTTC; cdr3_aa: CASSEGSLSEQYF
clone_size: .; j_call: TRBJ2-7; d_call: TRBD2; v_call: TRBV5-3; cdr3_length: 19; cdr3_nt: TGTGCCAGAAGCTACGAGGGACAGAGACTAGCGGGACAGGGATACGAGCAGTACTTC; cdr3_aa: CARSYEGQRLAGQGYEQYF
clone_size: .; j_call: TRBJ1-6; d_call: .; v_call: TRBV7-2; cdr3_length: 14; cdr3_nt: TGTGCCAGCAGCTCGGGACAACCTAATTCACCCCTCCACTTT; cdr3_aa: CASSSGQPNSPLHF
clone_size: .; j_call: TRBJ1-5; d_call: TRBD1; v_call: TRBV19; cdr3_length: 13; cdr3_nt: TGTGCCAGTACAAGACAGGGAGATCAGCCCCAGCATTTT; cdr3_aa: CASTRQGDQPQHF
clone_size: .; j_call: TRBJ2-2; d_call: .; v_call: TRBV7-3; cdr3_length: 13; cdr3_nt: TGTGCCAGCAGCCGCACCAACACCGGGGAGCTGTTTTTT; cdr3_aa: CASSRTNTGELFF
clone_size: .; j_call: TRBJ2-3; d_call: .; v_call: TRBV7-9; cdr3_length: 14; cdr3_nt: TGTGCCAGCAGCCCCCGACTTCACACAGATACGCAGTATTTT; cdr3_aa: CASSPRLHTDTQYF
clone_size: .; j_call: TRBJ2-5; d_call: .; v_call: TRBV27; cdr3_length: 15; cdr3_nt: TGTGCCAGCAGTTTGATCCCGGGAAACCAAGAGACCCAGTACTTC; cdr3_aa: CASSLIPGNQETQYF
clone_size: few; j_call: TRBJ2-5; d_call: .; v_call: TRBV15; cdr3_length: 15; cdr3_nt: TGTGCCGCCGGCCCGGGGGGCGATGGGTCAGAGACCCAGTACTTC; cdr3_aa: CAAGPGGDGSETQYF
clone_size: few; j_call: TRBJ1-6; d_call: .; v_call: TRBV27; cdr3_length: 17; cdr3_nt: TGTGCCAGCAGTTTATCCTTCTCCCCCTCATCGAGGTCACCCCTCCACTTT; cdr3_aa: CASSLSFSPSSRSPLHF
clone_size: .; j_call: TRBJ1-5; d_call: TRBD1; v_call: TRBV6-5; cdr3_length: 15; cdr3_nt: TGTGCCAGCAGTTACCGCCCGGGACAGAATCAGCCCCAGCATTTT; cdr3_aa: CASSYRPGQNQPQHF
clone_size: few; j_call: TRBJ1-1; d_call: .; v_call: TRBV6-2/TRBV6-3; cdr3_length: 14; cdr3_nt: TGTGCCAGCAGTTACTCAAGACTGAACACTGAAGCTTTCTTT; cdr3_aa: CASSYSRLNTEAFF
clone_size: .; j_call: TRBJ1-1; d_call: .; v_call: TRBV7-2; cdr3_length: 14; cdr3_nt: TGTGCCAGCAGCTTAGTCCGCAGCAACACTGAAGCTTTCTTT; cdr3_aa: CASSLVRSNTEAFF
clone_size: .; j_call: TRBJ2-6; d_call: TRBD2; v_call: TRBV5-6; cdr3_length: 16; cdr3_nt: TGTGCCAGCAGCTGGGGTGGGGGGGCTGGGGCCAACGTCCTGACTTTC; cdr3_aa: CASSWGGGAGANVLTF
clone_size: .; j_call: TRBJ1-6; d_call: TRBD1; v_call: TRBV2; cdr3_length: 16; cdr3_nt: TGTGCCAGCAAAAGGGACAGGGGCGCCAGTGATTCACCCCTCCACTTT; cdr3_aa: CASKRDRGASDSPLHF
clone_size: .; j_call: TRBJ2-1; d_call: TRBD2; v_call: TRBV19; cdr3_length: 17; cdr3_nt: TGTGCCAGTAGTATATTGGGCGGGAGCCGGCGGGACAATGAGCAGTTCTTC; cdr3_aa: CASSILGGSRRDNEQFF
clone_size: once; j_call: TRBJ2-5; d_call: TRBD1; v_call: TRBV29-1; cdr3_length: 15; cdr3_nt: TGCAGCGTTGAGGGCACAGGGGGACTCTCAGGGACCCAGTACTTC; cdr3_aa: CSVEGTGGLSGTQYF
clone_size: .; j_call: TRBJ1-3; d_call: .; v_call: TRBV28; cdr3_length: 15; cdr3_nt: TGTGCCAGCAGTCGAGGGGGGGTTGCTGGAAACACCATATATTTT; cdr3_aa: CASSRGGVAGNTIYF
clone_size: .; j_call: TRBJ1-1; d_call: TRBD1; v_call: TRBV12-5; cdr3_length: 15; cdr3_nt: TGTGCTAGTGGCCCCGGACAGGGGCTGAACACTGAAGCTTTCTTT; cdr3_aa: CASGPGQGLNTEAFF
clone_size: .; j_call: TRBJ2-1; d_call: TRBD2; v_call: TRBV20-1; cdr3_length: 16; cdr3_nt: TGCAGTGCTAGAGATTTTCAAGCGGGAGACCTCAATGAGCAGTTCTTC; cdr3_aa: CSARDFQAGDLNEQFF
clone_size: .; j_call: TRBJ1-3; d_call: TRBD1; v_call: TRBV7-3; cdr3_length: 18; cdr3_nt: TGTGCCAGCAGCCAACAACCCCAGGGGGTCAGCTCTGGAAACACCATATATTTT; cdr3_aa: CASSQQPQGVSSGNTIYF
clone_size: medium-sized; j_call: TRBJ2-4; d_call: .; v_call: TRBV7-2; cdr3_length: 16; cdr3_nt: TGTGCCAGCAGCCCACAACTAACGCTAGCCAAAAACATTCAGTACTTC; cdr3_aa: CASSPQLTLAKNIQYF
clone_size: .; j_call: TRBJ2-5; d_call: TRBD2; v_call: TRBV28; cdr3_length: 14; cdr3_nt: TGTGCCAGCAGATTAGCGGGAGCCGGAGAGACCCAGTACTTC; cdr3_aa: CASRLAGAGETQYF
clone_size: .; j_call: TRBJ1-1; d_call: .; v_call: TRBV28; cdr3_length: 12; cdr3_nt: TGTGCCAGCGAGACGGTTGGCACTGAAGCTTTCTTT; cdr3_aa: CASETVGTEAFF
clone_size: .; j_call: TRBJ1-2; d_call: .; v_call: TRBV7-9; cdr3_length: 13; cdr3_nt: TGTGCCAGCAGCTTGCAGGGATCAGATGGCTACACCTTC; cdr3_aa: CASSLQGSDGYTF
clone_size: .; j_call: TRBJ2-3; d_call: TRBD2; v_call: TRBV6-1; cdr3_length: 14; cdr3_nt: TGTGCCAGCAGGAGGACTAGCGGGAGAGATACGCAGTATTTT; cdr3_aa: CASRRTSGRDTQYF
clone_size: .; j_call: TRBJ1-5; d_call: TRBD1; v_call: TRBV6-1; cdr3_length: 15; cdr3_nt: TGTGCTAGCAGTCCGACAGGGAACAGCAATCAGCCCCAGCATTTT; cdr3_aa: CASSPTGNSNQPQHF
clone_size: few; j_call: TRBJ2-3; d_call: TRBD2; v_call: TRBV2; cdr3_length: 15; cdr3_nt: TGTGCCAGCAAGTCTACTAGCGGGAGCCCAGATACGCAGTATTTT; cdr3_aa: CASKSTSGSPDTQYF
clone_size: .; j_call: TRBJ1-5; d_call: .; v_call: TRBV19; cdr3_length: 13; cdr3_nt: TGTGCCACCCAGTGGGGCAACAATCAGCCCCAGCATTTT; cdr3_aa: CATQWGNNQPQHF
clone_size: .; j_call: TRBJ1-2; d_call: .; v_call: TRBV30; cdr3_length: 13; cdr3_nt: TGTGCCTGGAGTGGCCAGACAGGTTATGGCTACACCTTC; cdr3_aa: CAWSGQTGYGYTF
clone_size: .; j_call: TRBJ2-3; d_call: .; v_call: TRBV6-5; cdr3_length: 14; cdr3_nt: TGTGCCAGCAGTTACCGGGGGACCCCAGATACGCAGTATTTT; cdr3_aa: CASSYRGTPDTQYF
clone_size: .; j_call: TRBJ1-5; d_call: .; v_call: TRBV7-8; cdr3_length: 14; cdr3_nt: TGTGCCAGCAGCTTAGTTGTTAGCAATCAGCCCCAGCATTTT; cdr3_aa: CASSLVVSNQPQHF
clone_size: .; j_call: TRBJ2-5; d_call: TRBD1; v_call: TRBV11-3; cdr3_length: 15; cdr3_nt: TGTGCCAGCAGCTTAGGGACAGGGAAGATGGAGACCCAGTACTTC; cdr3_aa: CASSLGTGKMETQYF
clone_size: few; j_call: TRBJ2-1; d_call: TRBD1; v_call: TRBV7-9; cdr3_length: 14; cdr3_nt: TGTGCCAGCAGCTTGGGACAGGTTTACAATGAGCAGTTCTTC; cdr3_aa: CASSLGQVYNEQFF
clone_size: .; j_call: TRBJ1-1; d_call: .; v_call: TRBV6-5; cdr3_length: 15; cdr3_nt: TGTGCCAGCAGTTTCCTTAGGAGGGGGAACACTGAAGCTTTCTTT; cdr3_aa: CASSFLRRGNTEAFF
clone_size: .; j_call: TRBJ2-3; d_call: .; v_call: TRBV25-1; cdr3_length: 11; cdr3_nt: TGTGCCAGCAGTCTATCGGATACGCAGTATTTT; cdr3_aa: CASSLSDTQYF
clone_size: large; j_call: TRBJ2-3; d_call: .; v_call: TRBV20-1; cdr3_length: 12; cdr3_nt: TGCAGTGCTAGCCTTCGTTGGGATACGCAGTATTTT; cdr3_aa: CSASLRWDTQYF
clone_size: .; j_call: TRBJ2-1; d_call: TRBD2; v_call: TRBV7-9; cdr3_length: 17; cdr3_nt: TGTGCCAGCAGCGACTCTCTCCTAGCGGGAGACGACAATGAGCAGTTCTTC; cdr3_aa: CASSDSLLAGDDNEQFF